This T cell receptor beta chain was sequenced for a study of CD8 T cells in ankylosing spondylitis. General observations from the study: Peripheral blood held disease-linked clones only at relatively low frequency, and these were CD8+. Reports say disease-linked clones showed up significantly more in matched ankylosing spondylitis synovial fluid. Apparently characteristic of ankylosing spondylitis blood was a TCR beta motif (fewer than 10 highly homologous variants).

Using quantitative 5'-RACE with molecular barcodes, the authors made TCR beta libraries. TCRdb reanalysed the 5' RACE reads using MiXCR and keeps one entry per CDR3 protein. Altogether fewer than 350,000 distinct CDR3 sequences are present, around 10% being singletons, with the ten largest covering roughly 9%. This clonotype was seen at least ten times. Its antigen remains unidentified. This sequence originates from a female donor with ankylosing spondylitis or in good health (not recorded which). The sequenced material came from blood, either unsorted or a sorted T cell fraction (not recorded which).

The CDR3, as DNA: TGTGCCACCAGTGACCCTCACAGGGGACGGGATGAGCAGTTCTTC. Amino acids: CATSDPHRGRDEQFF. V usage is TRBV24-1 and J usage is TRBJ2-1; 7 bases agree with TRBD1. The V gene's germline CDR1 is KGHDR and CDR2 SFDVKD. The V gene end was trimmed by 4 bases and the J gene end by 8 bases; junction bases not matched to a gene: 10. The length of the CDR3 is 15 residues.